What follows describes a single T cell receptor beta chain. Germline V CDR1 and CDR2: SGHTA, FQGTGA. The length of the CDR3 is 14 residues. Trimming took off 5 bases at V and 7 bases at J, with 15 bases between the two ends. Primers used in a second PCR of roughly 6 to 11 cycles were a sample-barcoded 5' primer and a J-beta primer mix. TCRdb reprocessed the 5' RACE reads with MiXCR, giving one entry per CDR3 protein. The sample contains 790,000 or so distinct CDR3 sequences, 35% to 50% of which appear only once. The data were obtained in a study of blood T cells in healthy people across ages. The chain has TRBV7-3 and TRBJ2-1; weak D call: TRBD2 (5 bases). The sequencing sample was made of blood. This TCR was recovered from a man at least 80 years old in good health. The CDR3 spells CASSEPTSGNEQFF. The CDR3, as DNA: TGTGCCAGCAGCGAACCTACTAGTGGGAATGAGCAGTTCTTC.